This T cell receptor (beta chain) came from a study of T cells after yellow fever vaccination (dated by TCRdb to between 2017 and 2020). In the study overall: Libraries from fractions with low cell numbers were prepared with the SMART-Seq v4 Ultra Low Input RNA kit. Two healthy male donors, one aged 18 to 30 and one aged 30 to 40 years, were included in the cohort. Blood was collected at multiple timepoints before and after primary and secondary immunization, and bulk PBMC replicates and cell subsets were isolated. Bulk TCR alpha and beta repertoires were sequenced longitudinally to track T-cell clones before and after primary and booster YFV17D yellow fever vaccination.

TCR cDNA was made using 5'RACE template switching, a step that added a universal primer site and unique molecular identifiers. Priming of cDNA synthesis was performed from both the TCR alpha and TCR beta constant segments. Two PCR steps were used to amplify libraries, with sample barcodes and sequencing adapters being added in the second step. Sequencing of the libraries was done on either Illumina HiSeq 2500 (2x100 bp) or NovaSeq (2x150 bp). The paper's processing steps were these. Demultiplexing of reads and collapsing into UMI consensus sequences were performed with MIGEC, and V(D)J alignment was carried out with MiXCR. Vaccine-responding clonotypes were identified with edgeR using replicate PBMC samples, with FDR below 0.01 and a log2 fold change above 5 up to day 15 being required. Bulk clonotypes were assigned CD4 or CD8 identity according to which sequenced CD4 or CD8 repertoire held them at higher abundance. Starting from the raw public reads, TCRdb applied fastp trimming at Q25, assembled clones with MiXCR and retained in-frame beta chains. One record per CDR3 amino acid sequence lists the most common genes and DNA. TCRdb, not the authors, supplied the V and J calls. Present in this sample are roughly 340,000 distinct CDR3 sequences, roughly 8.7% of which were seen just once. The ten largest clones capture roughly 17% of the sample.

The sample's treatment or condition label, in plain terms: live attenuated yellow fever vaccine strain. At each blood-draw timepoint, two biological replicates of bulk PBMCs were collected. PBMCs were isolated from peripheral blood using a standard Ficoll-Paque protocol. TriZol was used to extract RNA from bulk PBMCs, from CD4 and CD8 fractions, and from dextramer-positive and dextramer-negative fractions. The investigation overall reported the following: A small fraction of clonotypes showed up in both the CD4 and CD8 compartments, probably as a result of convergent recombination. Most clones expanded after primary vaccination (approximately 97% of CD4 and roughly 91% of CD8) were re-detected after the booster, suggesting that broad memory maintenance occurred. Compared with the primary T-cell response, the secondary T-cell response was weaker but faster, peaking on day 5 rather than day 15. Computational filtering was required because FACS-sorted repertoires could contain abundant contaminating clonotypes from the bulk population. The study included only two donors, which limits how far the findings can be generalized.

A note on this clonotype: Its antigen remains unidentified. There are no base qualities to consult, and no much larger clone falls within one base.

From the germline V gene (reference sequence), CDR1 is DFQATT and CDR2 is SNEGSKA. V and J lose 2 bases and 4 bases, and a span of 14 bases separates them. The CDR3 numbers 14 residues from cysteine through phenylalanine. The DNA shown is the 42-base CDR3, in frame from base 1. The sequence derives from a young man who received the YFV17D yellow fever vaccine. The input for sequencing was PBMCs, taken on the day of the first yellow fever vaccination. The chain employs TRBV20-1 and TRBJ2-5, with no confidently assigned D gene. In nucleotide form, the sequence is TGCAGTGCTAGATTCCATGACGTAGGAGAGACCCAGTACTTC. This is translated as CSARFHDVGETQYF.